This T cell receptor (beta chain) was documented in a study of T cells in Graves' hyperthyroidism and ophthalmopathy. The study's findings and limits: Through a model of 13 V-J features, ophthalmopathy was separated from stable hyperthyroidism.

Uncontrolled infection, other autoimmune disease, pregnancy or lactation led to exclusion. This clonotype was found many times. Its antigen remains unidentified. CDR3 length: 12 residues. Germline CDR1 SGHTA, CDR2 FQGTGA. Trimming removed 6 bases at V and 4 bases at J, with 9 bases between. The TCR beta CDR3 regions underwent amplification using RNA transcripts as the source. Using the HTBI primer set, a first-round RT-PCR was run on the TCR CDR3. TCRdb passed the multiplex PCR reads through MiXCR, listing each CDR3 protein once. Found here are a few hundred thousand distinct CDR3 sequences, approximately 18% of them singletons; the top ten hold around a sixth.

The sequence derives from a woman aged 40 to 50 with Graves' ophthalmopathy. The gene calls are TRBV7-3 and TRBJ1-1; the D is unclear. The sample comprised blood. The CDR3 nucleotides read TGTGCCAGCAGTCGTGATAGCACTGAAGCTTTCTTT. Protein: CASSRDSTEAFF.